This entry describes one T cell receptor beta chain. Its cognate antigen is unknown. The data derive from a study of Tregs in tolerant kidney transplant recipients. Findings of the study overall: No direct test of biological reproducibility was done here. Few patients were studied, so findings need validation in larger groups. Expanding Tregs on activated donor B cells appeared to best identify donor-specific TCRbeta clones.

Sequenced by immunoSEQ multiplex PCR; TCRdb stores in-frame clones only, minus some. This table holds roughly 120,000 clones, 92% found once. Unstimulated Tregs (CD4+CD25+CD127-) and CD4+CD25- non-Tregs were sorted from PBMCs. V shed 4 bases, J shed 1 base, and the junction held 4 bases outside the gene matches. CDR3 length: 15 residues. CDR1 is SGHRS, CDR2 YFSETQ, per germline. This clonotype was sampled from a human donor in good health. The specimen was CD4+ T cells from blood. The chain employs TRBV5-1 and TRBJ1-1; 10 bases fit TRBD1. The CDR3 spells CASSLRQGANTEAFF. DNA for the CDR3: TGCGCCAGCAGCCTCCGACAGGGGGCGAACACTGAAGCTTTCTTT.